What follows describes a single T cell receptor (beta chain). This sample is part of a study of blood T cells in healthy people across ages. A second 7 to 11 cycle PCR used barcoded and J-beta primers. Each CDR3 protein is one row after TCRdb ran MiXCR on the 5' RACE reads. The profile shows roughly 800,000 distinct CDR3 sequences, 20% to 30% of them singletons. The germline V gene encodes CDR1 DFQATT and CDR2 SNEGSKA (reference sequence). The CDR3 is made up of 13 amino acids. The V gene lost 4 bases and the J gene lost 0 bases, with 9 bases spanning the gap. The sample was also linked to a second study, of T cells of mothers and their children. That paper notes: Overlap ran slightly, non-significantly higher for related than unrelated mother-child pairs.

The receptor's source is a boy younger than 18 in good health. The chain has TRBV20-1 and TRBJ1-1; D is unclear. Sequenced material: blood. As DNA, the CDR3 is TGCAGTGCTACGCGGGGTATGAACACTGAAGCTTTCTTT. Translation: CSATRGMNTEAFF.